The clone carrying this T cell receptor beta chain came up a few times. The antigen is undetermined. Assay: immunoSEQ multiplex PCR; the TCRdb copy retains only in-frame clones and omits some. Of about 110,000 clones listed, 88% are singletons. This specimen belongs to a study of T cell responses to AZD1222 COVID-19 vaccine. The study's findings and limits: CD4 TCRs covered the whole spike, strongest at regions 160-218 and 743-854.

After removal of 1 base from V and 7 bases from J, the junction contained 11 bases not matched to a gene. There are 15 residues in the CDR3. Per germline, CDR1 SGDLS and CDR2 YYNGEE. This chain connects TRBV9 to TRBJ2-7; 7 bases fit TRBD1. This specimen consisted of peripheral blood, obtained on day 0 of MenACWY control vaccination. The receptor's source is an adult in good health. In nucleotides, the CDR3 is TGTGCCAGCAGCGTACGACCACAGGGGTACGGGGAGCAGTACTTC. Its translation: CASSVRPQGYGEQYF.